This TCR beta chain was found in a study of shared clonotypes between healthy human individuals. The overall study: Every donor yielded three CD4 naive, three CD4 memory, two CD8 naive and one CD8 memory plate.

The protocol was immunoSEQ multiplex PCR, while the TCRdb copy is restricted to in-frame clones and leaves out a portion. The repertoire includes approximately 2,200,000 clones, roughly 91% of them detected once, and 1.5% to 2% sits in the top ten. Naive-designated CD8 cells lacked CD45RO, were positively enriched for CCR7, and omitted terminally differentiated effector memory CD45RA+ cells. Material: naive CD8+ T cells from PBMCs. This TCR was recovered from a man between 18 and 29 years old in good health. Some clones in this sample may be carry-over from other donors' samples.

CDR3 in amino acids: CASRTSRRTYGYTF. The CDR3 region has the DNA TGTGCCAGCAGGACCTCGAGACGGACGTATGGCTACACCTTC. This chain joins TRBV6-4 and TRBJ1-2; D unresolved. This CDR3 spans 14 amino acids. Deletions cut 6 bases from V and 5 bases from J, with 16 bases between. The germline V gene encodes CDR1 MRHNA and CDR2 SNTAGT.